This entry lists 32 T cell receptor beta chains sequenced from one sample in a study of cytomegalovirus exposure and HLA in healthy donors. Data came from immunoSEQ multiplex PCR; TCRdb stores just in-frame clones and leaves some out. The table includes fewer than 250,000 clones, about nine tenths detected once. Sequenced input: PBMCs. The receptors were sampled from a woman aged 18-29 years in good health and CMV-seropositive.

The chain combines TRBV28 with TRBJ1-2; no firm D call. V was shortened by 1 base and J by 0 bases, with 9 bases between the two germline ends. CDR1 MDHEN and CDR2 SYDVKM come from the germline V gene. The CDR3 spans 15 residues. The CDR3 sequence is CASSLSGSTNYGYTF. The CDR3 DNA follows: TGTGCCAGCAGTTTATCGGGGTCCACTAACTATGGCTACACCTTC.

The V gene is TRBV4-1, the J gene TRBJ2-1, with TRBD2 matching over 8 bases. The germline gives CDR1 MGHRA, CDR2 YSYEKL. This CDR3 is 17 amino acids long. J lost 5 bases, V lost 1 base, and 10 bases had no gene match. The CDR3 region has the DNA TGCGCCAGCAGCCAAGTAGGAGGCGGGAGGACTGACAATGAGCAGTTCTTC. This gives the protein CASSQVGGGRTDNEQFF.

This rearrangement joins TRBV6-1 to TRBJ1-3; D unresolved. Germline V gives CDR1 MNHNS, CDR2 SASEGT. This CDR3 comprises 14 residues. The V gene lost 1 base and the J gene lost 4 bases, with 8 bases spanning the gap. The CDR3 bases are TGTGCCAGCAGTGAAGGTACAGCCGGAAACACCATATATTTT. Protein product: CASSEGTAGNTIYF.

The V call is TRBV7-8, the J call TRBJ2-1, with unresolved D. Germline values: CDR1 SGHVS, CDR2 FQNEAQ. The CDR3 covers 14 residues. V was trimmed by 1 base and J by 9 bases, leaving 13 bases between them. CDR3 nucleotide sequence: TGTGCCAGCAGCTTAGAATTTCTAGATAGTGAGCAGTTCTTC. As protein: CASSLEFLDSEQFF. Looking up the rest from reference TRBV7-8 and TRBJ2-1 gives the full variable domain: GAGVSQSPRYKVAKRGQDVALRCDPISGHVSLFWYQQALGQGPEFLTYFQNEAQLDKSGLPSDRFFAERPEGSVSTLKIQRTQQEDSAVYLCASSLEFLDSEQFFGPGTRLTVL.

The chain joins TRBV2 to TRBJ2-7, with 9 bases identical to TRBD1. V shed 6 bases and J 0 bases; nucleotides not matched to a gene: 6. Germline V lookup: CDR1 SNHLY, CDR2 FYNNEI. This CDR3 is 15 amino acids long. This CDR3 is CASRRPGQGSYEQYF. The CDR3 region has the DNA TGTGCCAGCAGACGACCGGGACAGGGCTCCTACGAGCAGTACTTC.

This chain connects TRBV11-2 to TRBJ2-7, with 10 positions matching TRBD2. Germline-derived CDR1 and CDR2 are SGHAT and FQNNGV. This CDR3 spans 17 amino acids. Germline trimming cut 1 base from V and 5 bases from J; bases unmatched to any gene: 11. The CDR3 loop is CASSLGRGTSVKNEQYF. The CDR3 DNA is TGTGCCAGCAGCTTAGGTCGCGGGACTAGCGTTAAGAACGAGCAGTACTTC.

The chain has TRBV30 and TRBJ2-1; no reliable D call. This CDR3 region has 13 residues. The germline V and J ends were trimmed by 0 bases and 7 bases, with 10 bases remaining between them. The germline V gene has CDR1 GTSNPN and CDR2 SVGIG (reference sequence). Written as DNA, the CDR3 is TGTGCCTGGAGTGTACGTCTATTAAATGAGCAGTTCTTC. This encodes CAWSVRLLNEQFF.

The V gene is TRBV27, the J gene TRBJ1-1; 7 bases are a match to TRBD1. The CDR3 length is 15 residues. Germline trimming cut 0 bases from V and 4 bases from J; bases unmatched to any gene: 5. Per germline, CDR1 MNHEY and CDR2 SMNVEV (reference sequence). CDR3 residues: CASSLSKGASTEAFF. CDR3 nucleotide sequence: TGTGCCAGCAGTTTATCGAAGGGGGCGAGCACTGAAGCTTTCTTT.

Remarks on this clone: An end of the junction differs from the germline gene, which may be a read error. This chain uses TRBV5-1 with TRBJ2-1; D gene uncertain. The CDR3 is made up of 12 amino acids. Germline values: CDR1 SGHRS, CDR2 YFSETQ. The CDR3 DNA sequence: TGCGCCAGCAGATTGGTAGTCCATGAGCAGTTCTTC. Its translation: CASRLVVHEQFF.

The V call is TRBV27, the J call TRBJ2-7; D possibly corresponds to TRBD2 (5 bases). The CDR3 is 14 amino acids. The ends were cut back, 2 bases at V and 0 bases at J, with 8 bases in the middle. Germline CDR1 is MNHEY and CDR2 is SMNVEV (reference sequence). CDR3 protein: CASSLRGNSYEQYF. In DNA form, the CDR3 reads TGTGCCAGCAGTTTAAGAGGGAACTCCTACGAGCAGTACTTC.

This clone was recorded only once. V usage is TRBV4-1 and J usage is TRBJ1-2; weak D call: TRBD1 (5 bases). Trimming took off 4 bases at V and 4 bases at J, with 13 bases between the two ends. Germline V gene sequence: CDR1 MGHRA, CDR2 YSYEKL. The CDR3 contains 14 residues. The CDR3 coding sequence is TGCGCCAGCAGCCCAGTTCAGGGCGCCTATGGCTACACCTTC. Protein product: CASSPVQGAYGYTF.

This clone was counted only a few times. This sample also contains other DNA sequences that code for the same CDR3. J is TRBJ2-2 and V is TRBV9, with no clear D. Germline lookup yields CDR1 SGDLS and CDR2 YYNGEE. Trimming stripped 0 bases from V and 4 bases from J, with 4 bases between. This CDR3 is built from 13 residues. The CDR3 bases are TGTGCCAGCAGCGTAGTGAGCACCGGGGAGCTGTTTTTT. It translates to CASSVVSTGELFF.

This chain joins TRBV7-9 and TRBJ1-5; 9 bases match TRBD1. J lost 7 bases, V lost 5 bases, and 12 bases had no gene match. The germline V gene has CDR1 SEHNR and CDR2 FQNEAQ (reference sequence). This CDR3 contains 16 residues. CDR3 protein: CASSSEPGQGLQPQHF. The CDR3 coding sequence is TGTGCCAGCAGCAGCGAACCGGGACAGGGTCTACAGCCCCAGCATTTT.

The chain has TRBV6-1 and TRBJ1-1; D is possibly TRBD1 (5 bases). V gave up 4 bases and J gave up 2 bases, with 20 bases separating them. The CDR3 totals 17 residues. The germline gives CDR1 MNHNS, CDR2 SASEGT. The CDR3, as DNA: TGTGCCAGCAGTGTAAGGCCAGTTGGGGCCGGAAACACTGAAGCTTTCTTT. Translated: CASSVRPVGAGNTEAFF.

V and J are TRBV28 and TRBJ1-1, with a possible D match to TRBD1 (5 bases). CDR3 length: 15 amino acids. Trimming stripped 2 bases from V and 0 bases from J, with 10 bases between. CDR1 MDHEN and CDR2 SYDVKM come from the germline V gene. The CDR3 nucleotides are TGTGCCAGCAGTTTAGGCGGGGGGGTGAACACTGAAGCTTTCTTT. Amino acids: CASSLGGGVNTEAFF. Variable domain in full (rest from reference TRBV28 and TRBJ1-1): DVKVTQSSRYLVKRTGEKVFLECVQDMDHENMFWYRQDPGLGLRLIYFSYDVKMKEKGDIPEGYSVSREKKERFSLILESASTNQTSMYLCASSLGGGVNTEAFFGQGTRLTVV.

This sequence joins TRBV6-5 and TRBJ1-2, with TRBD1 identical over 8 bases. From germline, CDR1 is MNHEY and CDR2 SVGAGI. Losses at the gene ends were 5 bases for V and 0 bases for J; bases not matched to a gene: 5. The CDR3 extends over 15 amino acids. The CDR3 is CASSTTGVPNYGYTF. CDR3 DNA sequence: TGTGCCAGCAGTACGACAGGGGTCCCTAACTATGGCTACACCTTC.

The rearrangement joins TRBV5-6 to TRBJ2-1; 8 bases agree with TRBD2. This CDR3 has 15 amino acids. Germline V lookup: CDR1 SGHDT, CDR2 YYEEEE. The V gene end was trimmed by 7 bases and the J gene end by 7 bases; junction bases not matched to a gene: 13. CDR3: CASGDAGGEGNEQFF. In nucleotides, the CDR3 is TGTGCCAGCGGAGATGCGGGAGGCGAAGGTAATGAGCAGTTCTTC.

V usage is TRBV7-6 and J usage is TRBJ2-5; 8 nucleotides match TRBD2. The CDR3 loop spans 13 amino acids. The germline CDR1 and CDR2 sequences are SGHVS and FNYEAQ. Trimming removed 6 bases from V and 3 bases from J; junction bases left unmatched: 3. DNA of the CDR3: TGTGCCAGCAGGGATAGCGGGAAAGAGACCCAGTACTTC. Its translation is CASRDSGKETQYF. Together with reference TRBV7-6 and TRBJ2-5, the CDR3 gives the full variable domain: GAGVSQSPRYKVTKRGQDVALRCDPISGHVSLYWYRQALGQGPEFLTYFNYEAQQDKSGLPNDRFSAERPEGSISTLTIQRTEQRDSAMYRCASRDSGKETQYFGPGTRLLVL.

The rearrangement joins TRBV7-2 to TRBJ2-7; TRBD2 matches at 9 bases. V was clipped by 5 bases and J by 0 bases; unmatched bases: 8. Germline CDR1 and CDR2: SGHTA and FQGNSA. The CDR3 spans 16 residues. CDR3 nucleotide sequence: TGTGCCAGCAGCAACCTAGGACTAGCGAGCTCCTACGAGCAGTACTTC. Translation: CASSNLGLASSYEQYF.

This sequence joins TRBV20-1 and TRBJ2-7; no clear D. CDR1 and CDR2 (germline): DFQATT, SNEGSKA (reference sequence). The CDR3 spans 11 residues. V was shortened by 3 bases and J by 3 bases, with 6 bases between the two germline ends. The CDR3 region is CSASTGYEQYF. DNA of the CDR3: TGCAGTGCTAGTACGGGCTACGAGCAGTACTTC.

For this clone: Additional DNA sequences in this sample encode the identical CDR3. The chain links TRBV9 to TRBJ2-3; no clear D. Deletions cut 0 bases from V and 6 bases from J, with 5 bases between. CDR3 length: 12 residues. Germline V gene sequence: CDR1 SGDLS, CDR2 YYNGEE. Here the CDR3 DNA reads TGTGCCAGCAGCGTAGTAGAGGATACGCAGTATTTT. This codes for CASSVVEDTQYF.

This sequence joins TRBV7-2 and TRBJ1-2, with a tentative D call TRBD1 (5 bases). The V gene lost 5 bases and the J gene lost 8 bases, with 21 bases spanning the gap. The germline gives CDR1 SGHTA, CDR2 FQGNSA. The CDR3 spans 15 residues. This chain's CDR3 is CASSLIGGRAEGYTF. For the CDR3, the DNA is TGTGCCAGCAGCCTCATCGGGGGACGGGCGGAGGGCTACACCTTC. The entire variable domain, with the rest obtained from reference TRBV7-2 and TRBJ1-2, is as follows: GAGVSQSPSNKVTEKGKDVELRCDPISGHTALYWYRQSLGQGLEFLIYFQGNSAPDKSGLPSDRFSAERTGGSVSTLTIQRTQQEDSAVYLCASSLIGGRAEGYTFGSGTRLTVV.

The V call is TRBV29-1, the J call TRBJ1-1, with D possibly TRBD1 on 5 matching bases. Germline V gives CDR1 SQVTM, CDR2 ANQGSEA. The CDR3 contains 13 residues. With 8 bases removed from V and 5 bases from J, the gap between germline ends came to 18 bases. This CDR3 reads CSLRVAGGTEAFF. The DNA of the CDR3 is TGCAGCCTCCGGGTGGCCGGGGGTACTGAAGCTTTCTTT.

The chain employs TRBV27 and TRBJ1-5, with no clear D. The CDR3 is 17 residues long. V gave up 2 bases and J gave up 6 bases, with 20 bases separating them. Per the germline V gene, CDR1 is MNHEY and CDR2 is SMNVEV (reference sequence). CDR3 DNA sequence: TGTGCCAGCAGTTTACTCGCGTCGGCCGACGGCGGTCAGCCCCAGCATTTT. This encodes CASSLLASADGGQPQHF.

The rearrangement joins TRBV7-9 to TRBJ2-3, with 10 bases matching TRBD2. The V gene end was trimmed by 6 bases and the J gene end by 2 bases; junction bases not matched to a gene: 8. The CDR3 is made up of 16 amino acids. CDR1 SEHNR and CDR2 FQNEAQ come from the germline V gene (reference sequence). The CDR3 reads CASRHRTSGYTDTQYF. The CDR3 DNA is TGTGCCAGCAGGCATCGGACTAGCGGTTACACAGATACGCAGTATTTT.

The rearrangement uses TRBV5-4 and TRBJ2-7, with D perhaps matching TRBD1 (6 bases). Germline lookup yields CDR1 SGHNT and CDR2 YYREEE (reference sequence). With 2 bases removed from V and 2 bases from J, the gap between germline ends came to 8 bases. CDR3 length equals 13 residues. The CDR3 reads CASSFGQTYEQYF. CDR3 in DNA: TGTGCCAGCAGCTTCGGACAGACCTACGAGCAGTACTTC.

CDR3 amino acids: CASSTRTGANYGYTF. The CDR3 region has the DNA TGTGCCAGCAGCACCCGGACAGGTGCTAACTATGGCTACACCTTC. The rearrangement links TRBV7-9 to TRBJ1-2; TRBD1 matches at 7 bases. Germline CDR1 is SEHNR and CDR2 is FQNEAQ (reference sequence). This CDR3 has 15 amino acids. Trimming removed 5 bases from V and 0 bases from J; junction bases left unmatched: 6. The full variable domain, completed using reference TRBV7-9 and TRBJ1-2, is DTGVSQNPRHKITKRGQNVTFRCDPISEHNRLYWYRQTLGQGPEFLTYFQNEAQLEKSRLLSDRFSAERPKGSFSTLEIQRTEQGDSAMYLCASSTRTGANYGYTFGSGTRLTVV.

In DNA form, the CDR3 reads TGTGCCAGCACCGAACAGGGGGCAATGGGCACTGAAGCTTTCTTT. It is translated as CASTEQGAMGTEAFF. The V call is TRBV6-1, the J call TRBJ1-1; 9 bases align to TRBD1. The ends lost 7 bases at V and 4 bases at J; junction bases unmatched: 10. From germline, CDR1 is MNHNS and CDR2 SASEGT. CDR3 length: 15 residues.

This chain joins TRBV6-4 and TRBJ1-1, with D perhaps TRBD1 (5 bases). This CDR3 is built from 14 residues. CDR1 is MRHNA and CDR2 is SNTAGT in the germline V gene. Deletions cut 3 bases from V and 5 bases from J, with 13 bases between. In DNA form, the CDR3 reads TGTGCCAGCAGTGAAACTGGGGCGGAGACTGAAGCTTTCTTT. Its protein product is CASSETGAETEAFF.

The CDR3 sequence: CASRLLAGGAYNEQFF. CDR3 bases: TGTGCCAGCAGATTACTAGCGGGAGGTGCCTACAATGAGCAGTTCTTC. The chain joins TRBV2 to TRBJ2-1, with TRBD2 matching over 12 bases. CDR1 and CDR2 (germline): SNHLY, FYNNEI. V lost 6 bases and J lost 2; bases outside the gene matches: 5. This CDR3 is built from 16 residues. Complete variable domain (other parts from reference TRBV2 and TRBJ2-1): EPEVTQTPSHQVTQMGQEVILRCVPISNHLYFYWYRQILGQKVEFLVSFYNNEISEKSEIFDDQFSVERPDGSNFTLKIRSTKLEDSAMYFCASRLLAGGAYNEQFFGPGTRLTVL.

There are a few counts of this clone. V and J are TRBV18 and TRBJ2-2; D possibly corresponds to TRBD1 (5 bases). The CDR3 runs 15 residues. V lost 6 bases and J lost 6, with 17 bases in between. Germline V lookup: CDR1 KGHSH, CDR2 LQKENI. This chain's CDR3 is CASSRPGPKAGELFF. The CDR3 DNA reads TGTGCCAGCTCTCGTCCAGGGCCTAAGGCCGGGGAGCTGTTTTTT.

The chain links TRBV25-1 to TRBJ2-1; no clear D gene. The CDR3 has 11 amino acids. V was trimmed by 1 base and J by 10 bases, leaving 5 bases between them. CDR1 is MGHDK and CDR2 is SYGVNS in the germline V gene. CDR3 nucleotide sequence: TGTGCCAGCAGTGAATCCCTCGAGCAGTTCTTC. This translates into CASSESLEQFF. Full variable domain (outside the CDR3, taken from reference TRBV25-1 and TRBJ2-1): EADIYQTPRYLVIGTGKKITLECSQTMGHDKMYWYQQDPGMELHLIHYSYGVNSTEKGDLSSESTVSRIRTEHFPLTLESARPSHTSQYLCASSESLEQFFGPGTRLTVL.